Listed here is a single T cell receptor (beta chain). CDR3 length: 13 residues. Trimming removed 4 bases from V and 3 bases from J, with 10 bases in between. CDR1 is DFQATT, CDR2 SNEGSKA, per germline (reference sequence). It was with a sample-barcoded 5' primer and a J-beta primer mix that a second PCR of roughly 7 to 12 cycles was run. TCRdb independently ran MiXCR on the 5' RACE reads; one entry per CDR3 protein. The sample has 1.5 million to 2 million distinct CDR3 sequences, roughly 30% seen once; the top ten hold less than 9.5%. The sample originates from a study of blood T cells in healthy people across ages. Each sample used at least 6 million PBMCs.

The source material was blood. The sequence was collected from a woman aged 30 to 39 in good health. The chain couples TRBV20-1 to TRBJ1-5, with a weak D call TRBD1 (5 bases). The CDR3 reads CSAIGGVNQPQHF. Here the CDR3 DNA reads TGCAGTGCTATCGGAGGGGTCAATCAGCCCCAGCATTTT.